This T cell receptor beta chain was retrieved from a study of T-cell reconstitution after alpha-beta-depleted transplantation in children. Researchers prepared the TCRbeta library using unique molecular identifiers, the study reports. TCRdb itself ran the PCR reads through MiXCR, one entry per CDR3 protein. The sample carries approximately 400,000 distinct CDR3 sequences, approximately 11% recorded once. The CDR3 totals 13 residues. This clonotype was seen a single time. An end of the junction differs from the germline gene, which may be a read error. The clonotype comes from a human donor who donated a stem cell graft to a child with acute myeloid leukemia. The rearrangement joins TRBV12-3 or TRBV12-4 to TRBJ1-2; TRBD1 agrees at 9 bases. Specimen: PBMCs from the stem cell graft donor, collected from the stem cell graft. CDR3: CASSPIQQGASFF. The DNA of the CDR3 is TGTGCCAGCAGCCCCATTCAACAGGGGGCAAGCTTCTTC.